This T cell receptor (beta chain) was sequenced for a study of PD-1 blockade in mismatch repair-deficient tumors. For the study at large: Enrolled about 2013-2017, patients had progressing, pretreated mismatch repair-deficient cancers of around twelve types. Study-wide findings and caveats: Tumor-resident clones, often absent from pretreatment blood, expanded after pembrolizumab and then contracted.

Per the germline V gene, CDR1 is WNHNN and CDR2 is SYGVQD (reference sequence). Trimming removed 11 bases from V and 1 base from J, with 21 bases in between. This CDR3 contains 16 residues. This table comes from immunoSEQ multiplex PCR, and its TCRdb copy is limited to in-frame clones, with some not included. The table has around 62,000 clones, roughly 80% seen once; the top ten hold roughly 5.5%. Worth noting for this clone: Antigen unknown.

Sequenced material: peripheral blood, taken 2 weeks after starting pembrolizumab. The sequence derives from an adult with mismatch repair-deficient cancer. The chain combines TRBV10-1 with TRBJ1-5; perhaps TRBD1 as D (5 bases). This CDR3 reads CAPSGTTGQSNQPQHF. The DNA of the CDR3 is TGCGCCCCCAGCGGCACAACTGGACAAAGCAATCAGCCCCAGCATTTT.